One sample yielded the 10 T cell receptor beta chains listed below, sequenced in a study of CD8 T cells in Susac syndrome. Reverse transcription of roughly 0.45 to 1 ug RNA was performed with random hexamers. TCRdb analysed the immunoSEQ multiplex PCR reads with MiXCR anew, one entry per CDR3 protein. The sample shows about 440,000 distinct CDR3 sequences, 85% of them seen only once. Sequenced material: CD8+ T cells from PBMCs. The receptors originated from a human donor with multiple sclerosis.

The V gene is TRBV12-3 or TRBV12-4, the J gene TRBJ2-7; possible D gene TRBD2, 5 bases. The CDR3 spans 12 residues. V lost 7 bases to trimming and J lost 6 bases, with 13 bases between them. DNA of the CDR3: TGTGCCAGCAACCCTGCCGGGGTCGAGCAGTACTTC. Translation gives CASNPAGVEQYF.

The rearrangement links TRBV12-3 or TRBV12-4 to TRBJ2-1; 10 bases are shared with TRBD2. Losses at the gene ends were 6 bases for V and 7 bases for J; bases not matched to a gene: 9. This CDR3 is 15 amino acids long. This CDR3 is CASSILAGTLNEQFF. CDR3 in DNA: TGTGCCAGCAGCATACTAGCGGGGACTCTTAATGAGCAGTTCTTC.

The chain links TRBV2 to TRBJ2-3, with a weak D call TRBD2 (5 bases). Per the germline V gene, CDR1 is SNHLY and CDR2 is FYNNEI. V lost 4 bases and J lost 2, with 13 bases in between. This CDR3 has 15 residues. The CDR3 is CASSGQEESTDTQYF. In DNA, the CDR3 is TGTGCCAGCAGTGGGCAGGAGGAATCCACAGATACGCAGTATTTT.

The V call is TRBV4-1, the J call TRBJ2-5, with 8 bases fitting TRBD2. With V trimmed by 1 base and J by 2 bases, 3 bases remained unmatched. Per germline, CDR1 MGHRA and CDR2 YSYEKL. The CDR3 covers 15 residues. CDR3 loop: CASSQVSGAQETQYF. The CDR3 DNA is TGCGCCAGCAGCCAAGTTAGCGGGGCGCAAGAGACCCAGTACTTC.

This chain links TRBV12-5 with TRBJ2-3, with D unclear. CDR3 length: 14 residues. In germline, CDR1 is LGHNT, CDR2 FRNRAP. Between the trimmed V and J ends, which lost 0 bases and 5 bases, there was a span of 9 bases. DNA for the CDR3: TGTGCTAGTGGTTTGGTACGAATACAAGATACGCAGTATTTT. Translation gives CASGLVRIQDTQYF.

The rearrangement links TRBV7-9 to TRBJ2-5, with D perhaps assigned TRBD1 or TRBD2 (6 bases each). V lost 6 bases to trimming and J lost 5 bases, with 16 bases between them. Germline lookup yields CDR1 SEHNR and CDR2 FQNEAQ (reference sequence). The CDR3 has 14 residues. This CDR3 is CASRTSGGRETQYF. The CDR3 DNA reads as TGTGCCAGCAGGACCTCCGGGGGCCGGGAGACCCAGTACTTC.

The chain has TRBV28 and TRBJ2-1; 7 bases align to TRBD2. V was clipped by 3 bases and J by 4 bases; unmatched bases: 9. CDR3 length: 16 amino acids. Germline V gene lookup returns CDR1 MDHEN and CDR2 SYDVKM. The CDR3 sequence: CASSFDNGRNYNEQFF. CDR3 nucleotide sequence: TGTGCCAGCAGTTTTGATAACGGGAGGAATTACAATGAGCAGTTCTTC.

This clonotype was recorded only once. This chain connects TRBV14 to TRBJ2-1; D call uncertain. The CDR3 has 16 amino acids. Between the trimmed V and J ends, which lost 3 bases and 6 bases, there was a span of 18 bases. CDR1 is SGHDN, CDR2 FVKESK, per germline. The CDR3 nucleotides are TGTGCCAGCAGCCATTGGAGTTTTCGATCCCTCAATGAGCAGTTCTTC. Protein product: CASSHWSFRSLNEQFF.

This chain joins TRBV20-1 and TRBJ2-1; D call uncertain. V lost 1 base, J lost 3 bases, and 13 bases lay in between. This CDR3 is 15 amino acids long. CDR1 DFQATT and CDR2 SNEGSKA come from the germline V gene (reference sequence). CDR3 coding DNA: TGCAGTGCTAGAGGCAGGACCTTTGACTACAATGAGCAGTTCTTC. The encoded protein is CSARGRTFDYNEQFF.

This chain uses TRBV7-9 with TRBJ2-3; 8 bases agree with TRBD2. CDR1 SEHNR and CDR2 FQNEAQ come from the germline V gene (reference sequence). Germline trimming cut 6 bases from V and 4 bases from J; bases unmatched to any gene: 12. The CDR3 has 16 residues. The CDR3 DNA sequence: TGTGCCAGCAGGCATACCACGGGGGGGCCCCCAGATACGCAGTATTTT. It encodes CASRHTTGGPPDTQYF.